A single sample is the source of the 27 T cell receptor beta chains below, sequenced in a study of blood T cell repertoires in COVID-19. Clones were sequenced by immunoSEQ multiplex PCR, and TCRdb holds only the in-frame ones, with some missing. The sample yields under 300,000 clones, over 80% seen once. The sequenced sample was peripheral blood. The receptors were gathered from a young man who had recovered from COVID-19.

This clone is a singleton in its sample. In nucleotides, the CDR3 is TGTGCCAGCAGCCAAGAGCTGCGAACTGAAGCTTTCTTT. Amino acids: CASSQELRTEAFF. The chain carries TRBV3-1 (or the pseudogene TRBV3-2) and TRBJ1-1; no clear D. Between the trimmed V and J ends, which lost 0 bases and 5 bases, there was a span of 7 bases. CDR1 and CDR2 from the germline V gene are LGHDT and YNNKEL (reference sequence). This CDR3 has 13 residues.

CDR3 loop: CASTSHGGNTEAFF. The CDR3 DNA sequence: TGTGCCAGTACCTCTCACGGGGGGAACACTGAAGCTTTCTTT. The J gene is TRBJ1-1, the V gene TRBV19; possibly TRBD1 for D (5 bases). CDR1 is LNHDA and CDR2 is SQIVND in the germline V gene (reference sequence). This CDR3 region has 14 residues. Trimming took off 7 bases at V and 1 base at J, with 13 bases between the two ends.

The V and J genes are TRBV10-3 and TRBJ2-3; D is unresolved. V was trimmed by 2 bases and J by 3 bases, leaving 9 bases between them. In germline, CDR1 is ENHRY, CDR2 SYGVKD. The length of the CDR3 is 14 residues. CDR3: CAISETTRTDTQYF. CDR3 coding DNA: TGTGCCATCAGTGAGACCACCCGGACAGATACGCAGTATTTT.

This chain joins TRBV7-2 and TRBJ2-1; TRBD1 is a possible D gene (6 bases). The length of the CDR3 is 15 residues. V was cut by 5 bases and J by 6 bases, with 17 bases left in between. Germline V gene sequence: CDR1 SGHTA, CDR2 FQGNSA. CDR3: CASSRSRGRGNEQFF. The CDR3 region has the DNA TGTGCCAGCAGCCGTTCCAGGGGACGGGGCAATGAGCAGTTCTTC.

This chain uses TRBV3-1 (or the pseudogene TRBV3-2) with TRBJ2-3; TRBD2 agrees at 10 bases. The CDR3 runs to 15 residues. J gave up 2 bases and V 5 bases, and 4 bases lay outside the gene matches. CDR1 is LGHDT, CDR2 YNNKEL, per germline (reference sequence). The CDR3 reads CASSYGLADTDTQYF. CDR3 DNA: TGTGCCAGCAGCTACGGACTAGCGGACACAGATACGCAGTATTTT.

The chain is built from TRBV19 and TRBJ1-1; D is unclear. Germline V gene sequence: CDR1 LNHDA, CDR2 SQIVND (reference sequence). This CDR3 spans 14 amino acids. V was trimmed by 5 bases and J by 0 bases, leaving 10 bases between them. CDR3 nucleotide sequence: TGTGCCAGTAGTTTTGCCGGGATGAACACTGAAGCTTTCTTT. Protein: CASSFAGMNTEAFF.

This clone was counted a few times. The V and J genes are TRBV4-1 and TRBJ2-5; TRBD1 agrees at 7 bases. CDR3 size: 16 residues. V gave up 4 bases and J gave up 5 bases; unmatched junction bases: 13. Germline V CDR1 and CDR2: MGHRA, YSYEKL. As DNA, the CDR3 is TGCGCCAGCAGCCGATTTCCGAGGACAGGTCGGGAGACCCAGTACTTC. Translation gives CASSRFPRTGRETQYF.

This chain joins TRBV23-1 and TRBJ2-3; D gene uncertain. Being an ORF, TRBV23-1 has a function that is uncertain. The CDR3 extends over 14 amino acids. Trimming cost V 3 bases and J 3 bases, with 10 bases left between them. The CDR3 sequence: CASSHSSLTDTQYF. DNA for the CDR3: TGCGCCAGCAGTCATTCTTCCTTAACAGATACGCAGTATTTT.

V and J are TRBV2 and TRBJ2-2; D call uncertain. V was clipped by 4 bases and J by 4 bases, with 10 bases between them. CDR3 length equals 14 residues. Germline V gene lookup returns CDR1 SNHLY and CDR2 FYNNEI. CDR3 DNA sequence: TGTGCCAGCAGTGTTGGCCTTATCACCGGGGAGCTGTTTTTT. It encodes CASSVGLITGELFF.

The V gene is TRBV4-1, the J gene TRBJ2-5, with unresolved D. Per the germline V gene, CDR1 is MGHRA and CDR2 is YSYEKL. The CDR3 spans 14 residues. Trimming shortened V by 4 bases and J by 2 bases, and 11 bases separated the two germline ends. CDR3 coding DNA: TGCGCCAGCAGCCCCCCCTCCCGTCAAGAGACCCAGTACTTC. This translates into CASSPPSRQETQYF.

The chain carries TRBV27 and TRBJ2-5; 9 nucleotides match TRBD2. Looked up from germline, CDR1 is MNHEY and CDR2 is SMNVEV (reference sequence). Unmatched junction bases numbered 5, after V lost 1 base and J lost 5 bases. This CDR3 has 15 residues. The CDR3: CASSLWAGGPETQYF. The CDR3 DNA reads as TGTGCCAGCAGTTTATGGGCGGGGGGGCCGGAGACCCAGTACTTC.

The genes are TRBV28 and TRBJ2-7; maybe TRBD2 (6 bases). Trimming took 7 bases from V and 0 from J, leaving 16 bases between them. This CDR3 has 15 residues. CDR1 is MDHEN, CDR2 SYDVKM, per germline. The CDR3 protein is CASNIAGLHSYEQYF. The CDR3 DNA sequence: TGTGCCAGCAACATCGCAGGACTACACTCCTACGAGCAGTACTTC.

The genes are TRBV24-1 and TRBJ1-1; 7 nucleotides match TRBD1. In germline, CDR1 is KGHDR, CDR2 SFDVKD. With 7 bases clipped from V and 8 bases from J, the junction kept 9 bases outside the gene matches. The CDR3 consists of 13 residues. The CDR3 protein is CATRSPQGEEAFF. The CDR3 DNA reads as TGTGCCACCAGATCTCCCCAGGGGGAGGAAGCTTTCTTT.

This rearrangement joins TRBV6-5 to TRBJ1-1; D is unclear. Trimming removed 0 bases from V and 0 bases from J, with 5 bases in between. Germline values: CDR1 MNHEY, CDR2 SVGAGI. The CDR3 consists of 14 residues. As DNA, the CDR3 is TGTGCCAGCAGTTACTCGACTATGAACACTGAAGCTTTCTTT. The encoded protein is CASSYSTMNTEAFF.

The V call is TRBV5-1, the J call TRBJ2-7; 14 bases line up with TRBD2. The CDR3 extends over 16 amino acids. Germline CDR1 and CDR2: SGHRS and YFSETQ. Trimming took 4 bases from V and 3 from J; bases not matched to a gene: 6. CDR3 residues: CASSPWTSGGHYEQYF. The CDR3 bases are TGCGCCAGCAGCCCCTGGACTAGCGGGGGGCACTACGAGCAGTACTTC.

This sequence joins TRBV6-1 and TRBJ1-3; D not resolved. Germline V gene data show CDR1 as MNHNS and CDR2 as SASEGT. V gave up 3 bases and J gave up 0 bases, with 9 bases separating them. The CDR3 length is 15 residues. The CDR3 loop reads CASSERKSSGNTIYF. CDR3 nucleotide sequence: TGTGCCAGCAGTGAGAGGAAGAGCTCTGGAAACACCATATATTTT.

The gene calls are TRBV6-4 and TRBJ2-1, with 9 bases fitting TRBD2. V shed 5 bases, J shed 5 bases, and the junction held 4 bases outside the gene matches. Germline CDR1 reads MRHNA; CDR2 reads SNTAGT. The CDR3 spans 14 residues. CDR3 protein: CASSRASGNNEQFF. In DNA form, the CDR3 reads TGTGCCAGCAGTAGGGCTAGCGGGAACAATGAGCAGTTCTTC.

V gene TRBV12-3 or TRBV12-4 combines with J gene TRBJ1-4, with D uncertain. V was pared by 1 base and J by 10 bases, with 7 bases between. CDR3 length: 12 residues. The CDR3 DNA reads as TGTGCCAGCAGTTTAGGAGGCGGAAAACTGTTTTTT. Its protein product is CASSLGGGKLFF.

The chain carries TRBV9 and TRBJ2-2; a weak D match, TRBD2 (6 bases). Trimming left V 0 bases short and J 6 bases short, with 9 bases between. The CDR3 covers 14 residues. Germline CDR1 SGDLS, CDR2 YYNGEE. CDR3 nucleotide sequence: TGTGCCAGCAGCGTAGCCGGCGGGGCCGGGGAGCTGTTTTTT. It yields the protein CASSVAGGAGELFF.

This rearrangement joins TRBV7-2 to TRBJ1-1; no clear D. Germline CDR1 reads SGHTA; CDR2 reads FQGNSA. Deletions cut 3 bases from V and 3 bases from J, with 8 bases between. The CDR3 is made up of 13 amino acids. As DNA, the CDR3 is TGTGCCAGCAGCTTGGGCCCAGACACTGAAGCTTTCTTT. Encoded protein: CASSLGPDTEAFF.

This clone was observed a single time. The chain's CDR3 is CSARDSYEQYV. Written as DNA, the CDR3 is TGCAGCGCTCGGGACAGTTACGAGCAGTACGTC. V gene TRBV29-1 combines with J gene TRBJ2-7; TRBD1 aligns across 7 bases. The CDR3 loop spans 11 amino acids. Per the germline V gene, CDR1 is SQVTM and CDR2 is ANQGSEA. Unmatched junction bases numbered 4, after V lost 7 bases and J lost 4 bases.

This clone was recorded once. The chain employs TRBV5-1 and TRBJ2-5, with a possible D match to TRBD2 (6 bases). Trimming cost V 6 bases and J 4 bases, with 19 bases left between them. The CDR3 totals 15 residues. CDR1 SGHRS and CDR2 YFSETQ come from the germline V gene. The CDR3 protein is CASNAGQFFGETQYF. CDR3 DNA: TGCGCCAGCAACGCGGGGCAGTTTTTCGGAGAGACCCAGTACTTC.

This chain connects TRBV23-1 to TRBJ2-6, with D possibly being TRBD2 (7 bases). TRBV23-1 is assigned to the ORF class and has an uncertain function. The CDR3 runs to 20 residues. V lost 3 bases to trimming and J lost 0 bases, with 21 bases between them. The CDR3 loop is CASSQGGHRSPFSGANVLTF. CDR3 coding DNA: TGCGCCAGCAGTCAGGGGGGGCATAGATCTCCCTTCTCTGGGGCCAACGTCCTGACTTTC.

The rearrangement joins TRBV19 to TRBJ2-2, with 9 bases aligning to TRBD1. Germline assignment: CDR1 LNHDA and CDR2 SQIVND (reference sequence). V was clipped by 7 bases and J by 5 bases; unmatched bases: 8. This CDR3 is built from 15 residues. CDR3 DNA: TGTGCCAGTACCTATACCGGGACAGGGACCGGGGAGCTGTTTTTT. Translating it yields CASTYTGTGTGELFF.

The chain recombines TRBV15 with TRBJ1-2; TRBD1 matches 8 bases. CDR1 is LNHNV and CDR2 is YYDKDF in the germline V gene (reference sequence). The CDR3 covers 14 residues. V dropped 5 bases and J dropped 8; count of bases not matched to a gene: 10. CDR3 amino acids: CATSEDRGRTGYTF. The CDR3, as DNA: TGTGCCACCAGCGAAGACAGGGGAAGAACGGGCTACACCTTC.

This chain uses TRBV14 with TRBJ1-2, with D possibly matching TRBD1 (5 bases). CDR3 length equals 13 residues. Germline V gives CDR1 SGHDN, CDR2 FVKESK. With 4 bases removed from V and 3 bases from J, the gap between germline ends came to 9 bases. CDR3 DNA sequence: TGTGCCAGCAGCCCCCAGGGTTACTATGGCTACACCTTC. Translation gives CASSPQGYYGYTF.

The chain combines TRBV4-1 with TRBJ1-1, with D hard to call. With 1 base removed from V and 1 base from J, the gap between germline ends came to 4 bases. This CDR3 is built from 13 residues. In germline, CDR1 is MGHRA, CDR2 YSYEKL. The CDR3 loop reads CASSQGQNTEAFF. The CDR3 DNA follows: TGCGCCAGCAGCCAAGGTCAGAACACTGAAGCTTTCTTT.